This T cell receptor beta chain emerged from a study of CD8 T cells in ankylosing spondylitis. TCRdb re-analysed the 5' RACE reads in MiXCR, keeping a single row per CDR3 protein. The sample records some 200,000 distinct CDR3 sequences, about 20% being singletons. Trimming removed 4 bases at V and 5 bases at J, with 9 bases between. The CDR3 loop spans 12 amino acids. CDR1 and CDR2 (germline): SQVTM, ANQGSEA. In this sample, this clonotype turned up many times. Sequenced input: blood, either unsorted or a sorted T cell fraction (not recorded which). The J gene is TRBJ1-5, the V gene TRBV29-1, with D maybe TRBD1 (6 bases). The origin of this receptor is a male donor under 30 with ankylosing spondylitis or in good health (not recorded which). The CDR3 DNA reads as TGCAGCGTTGGGGCAGGGGATCAGCCCCAGCATTTT. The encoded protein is CSVGAGDQPQHF. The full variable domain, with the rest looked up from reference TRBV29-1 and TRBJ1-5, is SAVISQKPSRDICQRGTSLTIQCQVDSQVTMMFWYRQQPGQSLTLIATANQGSEATYESGFVIDKFPISRPNLTFSTLTVSNMSPEDSSIYLCSVGAGDQPQHFGDGTRLSIL.